This T cell receptor beta chain was observed in a study of CXCR3-negative and CXCR3-positive naive CD8 T cells. Study-level findings and limits: Naive cells with CXCR3 showed TRB CDR3s that were more hydrophobic than those in CXCR3-negative naive cells. Partially decreased CXCR3 expression was recorded after cryopreservation, and fresh PBMCs were used in most assays. Both naive subsets showed comparably high diversity, and memory CD8+ cells showed much lower diversity.

Preparation of TRB cDNA libraries relied on 5' RACE carrying UMI labels. TCRdb reprocessed the 5' RACE reads and stores each CDR3 protein as one record, lacking DNA. The sample totals tens of thousands of distinct CDR3 sequences. In regard to this clonotype: Its antigen is unidentified.

The CDR3 extends over 15 amino acids. Germline V gene lookup returns CDR1 DFQATT and CDR2 SNEGSKA (reference sequence). Sample: naive CXCR3+ CD8+ T cells from blood. The sample's subset: CD45RO-CCR7+CD27+CD95- naive CD8+ T cells expressing CXCR3 (TNR3+). This clonotype was sampled from a human donor in good health. Some clones in this sample may be carry-over from other donors' samples. V gene TRBV20-1 combines with J gene TRBJ1-1; there is no DNA to check the TCRdb D call of TRBD1. The CDR3 region is CSARLWTALNTEAFF.